This paragraph covers one T cell receptor beta chain sequence. This specimen belongs to a study of control samples from healthy donors and cancer patients. The junction had 10 bases not matched to a gene; V was cut back by 5 bases and J by 3 bases. Per germline, CDR1 SGHRS and CDR2 YFSETQ. This CDR3 region has 16 residues. The data were produced by immunoSEQ multiplex PCR, yet TCRdb's version contains in-frame clones alone and is incomplete. Among about 54,000 clones listed, 95% to 97% were seen once. The origin of this receptor is a woman aged 30 to 39 in good health. This rearrangement joins TRBV5-1 to TRBJ2-1; the match to TRBD2 covers 8 bases. Sequencing was performed on blood. The CDR3 here is CASSHLSGSDYNEQFF. The CDR3 DNA sequence: TGCGCCAGCAGTCACCTAAGCGGGAGTGACTACAATGAGCAGTTCTTC.